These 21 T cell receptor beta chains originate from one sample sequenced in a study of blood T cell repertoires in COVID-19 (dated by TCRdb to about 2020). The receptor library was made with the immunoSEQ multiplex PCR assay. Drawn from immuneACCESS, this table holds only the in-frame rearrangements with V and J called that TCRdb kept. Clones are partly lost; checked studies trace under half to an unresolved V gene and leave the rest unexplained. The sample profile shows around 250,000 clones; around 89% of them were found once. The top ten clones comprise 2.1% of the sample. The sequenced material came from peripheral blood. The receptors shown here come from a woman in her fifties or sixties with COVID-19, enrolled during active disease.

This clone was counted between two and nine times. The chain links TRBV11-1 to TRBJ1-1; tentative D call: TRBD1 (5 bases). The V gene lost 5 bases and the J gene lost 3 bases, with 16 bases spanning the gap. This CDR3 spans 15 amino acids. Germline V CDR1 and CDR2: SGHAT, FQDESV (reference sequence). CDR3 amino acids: CASSVWGRQDTEAFF. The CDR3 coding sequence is TGTGCCAGCAGCGTCTGGGGGAGGCAGGACACTGAAGCTTTCTTT.

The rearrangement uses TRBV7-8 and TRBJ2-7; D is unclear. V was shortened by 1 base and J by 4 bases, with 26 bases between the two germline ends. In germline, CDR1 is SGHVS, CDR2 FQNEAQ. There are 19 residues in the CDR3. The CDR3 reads CASSLEISSRGTRVYEQYF. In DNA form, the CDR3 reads TGTGCCAGCAGCTTAGAAATATCTAGTCGCGGTACGCGCGTATACGAGCAGTACTTC.

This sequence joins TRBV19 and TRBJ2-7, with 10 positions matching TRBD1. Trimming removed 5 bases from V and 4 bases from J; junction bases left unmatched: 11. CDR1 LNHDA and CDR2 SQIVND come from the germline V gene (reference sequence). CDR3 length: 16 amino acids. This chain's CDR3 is CASSAGRDRGKYEQYF. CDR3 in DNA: TGTGCCAGTAGTGCCGGCAGGGACAGGGGAAAGTACGAGCAGTACTTC.

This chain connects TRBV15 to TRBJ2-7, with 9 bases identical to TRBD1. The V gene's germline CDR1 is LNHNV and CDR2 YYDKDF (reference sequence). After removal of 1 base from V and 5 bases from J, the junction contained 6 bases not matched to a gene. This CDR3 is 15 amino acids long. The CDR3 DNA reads TGTGCCACCAGCAGAGTGGGACAGGGCATCCACGAGCAGTACTTC. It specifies CATSRVGQGIHEQYF.

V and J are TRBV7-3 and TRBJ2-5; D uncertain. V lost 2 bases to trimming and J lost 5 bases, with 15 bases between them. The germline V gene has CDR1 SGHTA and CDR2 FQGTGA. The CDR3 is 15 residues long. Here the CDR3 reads CASSLQATDYETQYF. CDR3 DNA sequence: TGTGCCAGCAGCTTACAGGCGACCGATTATGAGACCCAGTACTTC. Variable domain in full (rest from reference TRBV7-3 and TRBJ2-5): GAGVSQTPSNKVTEKGKYVELRCDPISGHTALYWYRQSLGQGPEFLIYFQGTGAADDSGLPNDRFFAVRPEGSVSTLKIQRTERGDSAVYLCASSLQATDYETQYFGPGTRLLVL.

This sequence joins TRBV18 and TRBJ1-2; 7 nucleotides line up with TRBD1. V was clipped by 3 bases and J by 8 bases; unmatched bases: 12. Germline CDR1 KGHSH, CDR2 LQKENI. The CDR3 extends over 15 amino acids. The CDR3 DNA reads TGTGCCAGCTCACCCTCGTTAGAAGGGGGCCGCGGCTACACCTTC. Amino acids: CASSPSLEGGRGYTF.

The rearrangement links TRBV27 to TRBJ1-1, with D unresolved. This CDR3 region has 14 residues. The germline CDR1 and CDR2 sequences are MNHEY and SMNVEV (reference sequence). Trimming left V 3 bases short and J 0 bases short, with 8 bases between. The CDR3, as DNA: TGTGCCAGCAGTTTTTCGGGGATGAACACTGAAGCTTTCTTT. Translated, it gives CASSFSGMNTEAFF.

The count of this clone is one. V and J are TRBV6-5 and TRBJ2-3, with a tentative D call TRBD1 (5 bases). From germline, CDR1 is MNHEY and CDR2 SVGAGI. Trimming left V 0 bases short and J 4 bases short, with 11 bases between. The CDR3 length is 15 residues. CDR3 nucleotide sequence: TGTGCCAGCAGTTACTCCCAGGGTAGGCCAGATACGCAGTATTTT. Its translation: CASSYSQGRPDTQYF.

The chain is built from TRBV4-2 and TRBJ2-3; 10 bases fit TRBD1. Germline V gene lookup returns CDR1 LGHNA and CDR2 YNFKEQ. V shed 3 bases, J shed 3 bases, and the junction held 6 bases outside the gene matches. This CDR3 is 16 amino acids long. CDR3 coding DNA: TGTGCCAGCAGCCAGCTACCGGGACAGGGGACAGATACGCAGTATTTT. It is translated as CASSQLPGQGTDTQYF.

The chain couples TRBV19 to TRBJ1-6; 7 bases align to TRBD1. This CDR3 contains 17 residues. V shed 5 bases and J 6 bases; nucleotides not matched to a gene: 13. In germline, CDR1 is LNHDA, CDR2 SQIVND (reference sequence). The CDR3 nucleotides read TGTGCCAGTAGTGGGGACCGGGACAGACTTCTTAATTCACCCCTCCACTTT. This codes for CASSGDRDRLLNSPLHF.

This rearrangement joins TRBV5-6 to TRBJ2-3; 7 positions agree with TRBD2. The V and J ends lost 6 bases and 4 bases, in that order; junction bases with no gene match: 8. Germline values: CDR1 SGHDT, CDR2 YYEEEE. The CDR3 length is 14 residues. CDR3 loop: CASIGTKWADTQYF. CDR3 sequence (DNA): TGTGCCAGCATCGGGACTAAATGGGCAGATACGCAGTATTTT.

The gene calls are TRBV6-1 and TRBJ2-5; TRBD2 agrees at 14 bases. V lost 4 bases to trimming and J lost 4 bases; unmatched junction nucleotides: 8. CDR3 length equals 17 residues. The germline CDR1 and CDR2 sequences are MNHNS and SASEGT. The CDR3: CASSGSGLAGVGETQYF. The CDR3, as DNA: TGTGCCAGCAGTGGCTCGGGACTAGCGGGGGTGGGAGAGACCCAGTACTTC.

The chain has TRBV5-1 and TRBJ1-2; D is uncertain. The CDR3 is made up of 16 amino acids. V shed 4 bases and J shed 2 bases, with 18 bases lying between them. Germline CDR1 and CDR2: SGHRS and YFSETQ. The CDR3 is CASSPGSKVGNYGYTF. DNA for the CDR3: TGCGCCAGCAGCCCCGGGAGTAAGGTTGGGAACTATGGCTACACCTTC.

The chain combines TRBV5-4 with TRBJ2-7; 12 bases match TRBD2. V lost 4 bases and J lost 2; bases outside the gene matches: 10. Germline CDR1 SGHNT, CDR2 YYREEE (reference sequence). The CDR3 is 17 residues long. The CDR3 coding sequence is TGTGCCAGCAGCCCTGTGGCTAGCGGGGGGGCTACCTACGAGCAGTACTTC. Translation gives CASSPVASGGATYEQYF.

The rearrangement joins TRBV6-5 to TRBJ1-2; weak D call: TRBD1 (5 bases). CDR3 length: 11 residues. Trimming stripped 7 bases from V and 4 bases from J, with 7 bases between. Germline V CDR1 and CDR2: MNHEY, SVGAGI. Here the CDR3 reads CASKGLYGYTF. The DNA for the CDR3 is TGTGCCAGCAAGGGGCTCTATGGCTACACCTTC.

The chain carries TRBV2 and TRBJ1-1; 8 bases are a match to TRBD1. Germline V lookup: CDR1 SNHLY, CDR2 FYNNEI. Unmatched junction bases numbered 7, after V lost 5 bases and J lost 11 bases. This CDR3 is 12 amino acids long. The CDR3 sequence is CASSSGGLGAFF. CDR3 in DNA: TGTGCCAGCAGTTCAGGGGGCTTGGGGGCTTTCTTT.

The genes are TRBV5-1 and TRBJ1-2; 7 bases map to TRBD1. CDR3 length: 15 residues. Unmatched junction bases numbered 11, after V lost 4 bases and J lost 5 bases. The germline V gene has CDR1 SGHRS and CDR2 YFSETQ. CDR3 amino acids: CASSRDGQEIYGYTF. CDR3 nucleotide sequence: TGCGCCAGCAGCCGGGACGGACAGGAGATTTATGGCTACACCTTC.

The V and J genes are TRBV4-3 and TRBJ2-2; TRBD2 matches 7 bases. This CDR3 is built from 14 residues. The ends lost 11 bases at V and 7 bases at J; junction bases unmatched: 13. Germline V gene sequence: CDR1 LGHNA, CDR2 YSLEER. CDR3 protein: CAHGRQGYGGELFF. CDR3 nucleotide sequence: TGCGCCCACGGGAGGCAAGGCTATGGCGGGGAGCTGTTTTTT.

The CDR3: CASSVTSGGDIGTDTQYF. Here the CDR3 DNA reads TGTGCCAGTAGTGTGACTAGCGGGGGGGATATTGGCACAGATACGCAGTATTTT. The chain joins TRBV19 to TRBJ2-3; 14 positions agree with TRBD2. J was trimmed by 1 base and V by 5 bases; bases with no gene match: 8. This CDR3 region has 18 residues. Germline lookup yields CDR1 LNHDA and CDR2 SQIVND (reference sequence).

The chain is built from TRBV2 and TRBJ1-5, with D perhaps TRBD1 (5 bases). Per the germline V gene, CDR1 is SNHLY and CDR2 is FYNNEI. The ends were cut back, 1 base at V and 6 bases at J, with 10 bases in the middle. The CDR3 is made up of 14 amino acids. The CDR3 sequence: CASSEVEGSQPQHF. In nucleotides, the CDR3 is TGTGCCAGCAGTGAAGTGGAGGGGAGTCAGCCCCAGCATTTT.

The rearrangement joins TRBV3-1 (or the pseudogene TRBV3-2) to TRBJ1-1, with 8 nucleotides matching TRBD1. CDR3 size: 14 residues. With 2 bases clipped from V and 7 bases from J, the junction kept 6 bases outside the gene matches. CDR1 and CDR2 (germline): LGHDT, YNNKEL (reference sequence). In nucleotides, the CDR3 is TGTGCCAGCAGCCAAAAGGACAGGGAAGGTGAAGCTTTCTTT. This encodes CASSQKDREGEAFF.